This TCR beta chain is drawn from a study of radiation and T cells in renal cell carcinoma (dated by TCRdb to 2018 to 2020). About the study as a whole: In total, 50 or so samples underwent TCR beta sequencing: about 26 tumors plus 27 peripheral blood samples. Across all 50 or so samples, around 4,000,000 unique CDR3 nucleotide sequences, encoding roughly 2,600,000 unique CDR3 amino acid sequences, were identified.

What the study reported, not specific to this receptor: With a single-armed trial design, the study had no way to address how radiation dose or scheduling affects the TCR repertoire. Higher TCR clonality was observed in irradiated tumors than in controls, with an average of approximately 54% of the repertoire accounted for by the top 100 clonotypes, compared with roughly 43% in nephrectomy-only tumors. Compared with control tumors, irradiated tumors had a greater number of dominant CDR3 motifs, and those motifs took up a bigger portion of the repertoire. Because only small tumor regions of about 0.94 g were available, intratumoral heterogeneity was not captured.

What the time point label conveys for this sample: tumor resected at nephrectomy. The treatment or condition label, as the study defines it: treatment-naive control, cytoreductive nephrectomy. The control tumors were taken from treatment-naive renal cell carcinoma patients who had cytoreductive nephrectomy with no earlier radiation. Every patient's renal cell carcinoma showed clear cell pathology. Control tumors used for TCR sequencing came from 4 females and some twelve males, resected 2011 to 2014, with median age around 57 years (range about 35 to 85). Tumor processing involved mechanical dissociation, digestion with collagenase/hyaluronidase at 37 degrees C, handling in gentleMACS C tubes, and storage in liquid nitrogen. Genomic DNA for TCR sequencing was prepared using the QIAamp DNA Blood Mini Kit (Qiagen). Only samples passing all quality control checks were included in the analyses. The immunoSEQ kit was used, according to the manufacturer's recommendations, to generate TCR beta libraries from genomic DNA. To prepare libraries, a first multiplex PCR with proprietary primers was run, followed by a second PCR that added unique barcodes, and a bead cleanup was done after each round. Each sample batch included a kit-provided positive control reaction and a negative control reaction. The final libraries underwent checking on an Agilent 4200 TapeStation D1000 ScreenTape, volumetric pooling, and quantification by qPCR. An Illumina NextSeq500 fitted with a MidOutput 150-cycle cartridge performed the sequencing, running 156 Read1 cycles and 15 Index1 cycles with the kit's custom primers. The pooled library was loaded at around 1 pM with about 18% PhiX control spiked in. In the source study's methods: Vendor-processed data were analyzed in R, and a clonotype was defined as all T cells sharing the same CDR3 nucleotide sequence. For clone abundance analyses, frequencies were normalized to the 10,000 most abundant clones per sample. Public T cell clones, which averaged fewer than five per sample, were removed prior to analysis. Dominant motif analysis used ImmunoMap with the PAM10 matrix, gap penalty 30 and homology threshold 0.3; motifs with cumulative frequency at least 0.01 counted as dominant. Sourced from immuneACCESS, this table was stored by TCRdb with only in-frame sequences that have V and J called. A share of the clones is absent; for the studies checked, an unresolved V gene accounts for under half, and the remainder has no known explanation. That table furnishes V, J and clone size, whereas the DNA furnished D and trimming. The sample contains 20,000 to 30,000 clones, roughly 64% of them found a single time. Clones ranked in the top ten supply 20% to 25% of the sample.

A word on this clone: Its target antigen remains unknown. No per-base quality is available; no much larger clone lies one base away.

This receptor was identified in a man aged 35 to 55 with renal cell carcinoma. This material consisted of tumor tissue, taken from a patient whose treatment was nephrectomy without radiotherapy.

The DNA reads as follows: TGTGCCAGCAGCCGCCGGGGGCTGAACACCGGGGAGCTGTTTTTT. It translates to CASSRRGLNTGELFF. The sequence links TRBV5-5 to TRBJ2-2; the D segment may tentatively be TRBD1 or TRBD2, each giving 6 matched bases. CDR1 and CDR2 were assigned from the germline V gene (reference sequence) as SGHKS and YYEKEE. V and J lose 4 bases and 1 base, and a span of 11 bases separates them. The CDR3, from cysteine to phenylalanine, totals 15 residues. The kept DNA is CDR3 alone, 45 bases in frame from the first base. Reference TRBV5-5 and TRBJ2-2 genes cover what lies past the CDR3, so the full variable domain is DAGVTQSPTHLIKTRGQQVTLRCSPISGHKSVSWYQQVLGQGPQFIFQYYEKEERGRGNFPDRFSARQFPNYSSELNVNALLLGDSALYLCASSRRGLNTGELFFGEGSRLTVL.